This record concerns one TCR beta chain sequence. No cognate antigen has been identified for it. Per-nucleotide qualities are absent, and no much larger clonotype sits a single base away. The data belong to a study of T cell responses to AZD1222 COVID-19 vaccine (dated by TCRdb to 2020 to 2022). For the study in its entirety: A total of under 250 trial participants underwent TCR sequencing, of whom 200 to 220 had received two doses of AZD1222 and 26 had received two doses of the MenACWY control vaccine. Enrollment into the trials was organized by age into subgroups of 18-55, 56-69 and 70-plus years, and those subgroups contained roughly 150, 30 and 60 TCR-sequenced participants, respectively. Study-level results and caveats: Conclusions about previously exposed vaccinees were limited because only a handful of AZD1222 recipients were SARS-CoV-2 seropositive at baseline. In the small 56-69-year group, the increase in depth fell short of significance, most likely because of low power. The whole spike protein was spanned by vaccine-associated CD4 TCRs, and dominant responses were seen in regions 160-218 and 743-854. After two AZD1222 doses, spike-specific TCR breadth and depth were significantly higher than at day 0 and than in MenACWY recipients. No day 14 peak-response samples were available, so repertoires were characterized only after the peak T cell response. Reportedly, close to half of the unique spike-specific TCRs recognized epitopes lying outside the regions that are mutated in the B.1.351 and B.1.1.7 variants. Participants were mostly white British, with more females than males. The authors suggested clonal diversity may have been underestimated.

The CDR3 holds 13 amino acids from the cysteine to the phenylalanine. The read is trimmed to its CDR3 DNA, 39 bases read in frame from base 1. V gives up 0 bases and J gives up 3 bases, and the segment between their germline ends measures 6 bases. Taken from the germline V gene (reference sequence), the CDR1 and CDR2 loops are GTSNPN and SVGIG. The CDR3 regions of human TCRbeta chains were analyzed by immunosequencing. The authors processed their data as follows. Repertoire TCRs were matched against a reference library of SARS-CoV-2-specific TCRs generated with the MIRA antigen-specificity platform. Breadth was defined as the fraction of unique TCRs that were SARS-CoV-2-associated. Depth was defined as the fraction of total T cells that were SARS-CoV-2-associated. Using the MIRA data, every spike-specific TCR was mapped to the spike region that the TCR reacted to and assigned to either a CD4 or a CD8 class. Log10-transformed breadth and depth values were compared by one-way ANOVA with Sidak's multiple comparisons tests. TCRdb obtained this table from immuneACCESS and retained in-frame rearrangements with V and J assigned. These tables miss some clones; where compared with another copy, unresolved V genes account for less than half of the shortfall, and the remainder is unexplained. D and trimming were read from the DNA, whereas the V and J calls and clone size are those reported in that table. The sample table lists around 170,000 clones, 80% to 95% of them with a count of one. The ten largest clones take up more than 1.5% of the sample.

The time point label, read with the paper, signifies: about 28 days (+/-7) after the second vaccine dose. AZD1222 recipients given second doses at about 4 weeks or at about 12 weeks were pooled, since spike-specific TCR depth and breadth were not found to differ between the two schedules. Vaccinee samples were obtained from the UK trials COV001 and COV002, which included a single-blind randomized controlled phase 2/3 trial of AZD1222 (ChAdOx1 nCoV-19) in healthy adults. Trial participant PBMC samples were collected at day 0 and day 28 after the second dose for TCRbeta chain sequencing. The sample here was peripheral blood, taken 28 days after the second AZD1222 dose. The V and J segments used are TRBV30 and TRBJ1-3, with the D gene not confidently named. This receptor was taken from an adult who received the AZD1222 COVID-19 vaccine. Read as DNA, the sequence is TGTGCCTGGAGTGTACCAAATGGAAACACCATATATTTT. The encoded protein is CAWSVPNGNTIYF.